The rows below give T cell receptor beta chains drawn from one sample of a study of vaccination effects on CD4 cells after COVID-19. TCRdb's table, derived via immunoSEQ multiplex PCR, lists solely in-frame clones and lacks some. The data show 35,000 to 40,000 clones, with about 70% seen just once and 14% to 15% held by the top ten. These receptors' targets are unknown. Sequencing used CD4+ T cells from PBMCs cultured with HCoV-OC43 spike peptides, obtained before COVID-19 vaccination. Receptors were obtained from a human donor who received a COVID-19 vaccine. Both conserved end residues are part of each CDR3. D genes are given only for firm matches. Part of the rows lack a size; the others show once, few, many or a class for expanded clones.

j_call clone_size v_call d_call cdr3_aa cdr3_nt
TRBJ2-2 - TRBV25-1 TRBD2 CASSGGLAGVTGELFF TGTGCCAGCAGTGGAGGACTAGCGGGAGTCACCGGGGAGCTGTTTTTT
TRBJ2-7 - TRBV11-3 TRBD1 CASSMTGQTRGEQYF TGTGCCAGCAGCATGACGGGACAGACACGGGGCGAGCAGTACTTC
TRBJ2-1 - TRBV3-1/TRBV3-2 TRBD2 CASSHGTSGGEQFF TGTGCCAGCAGTCATGGGACTAGCGGGGGTGAGCAGTTCTTC
TRBJ1-3 - TRBV10-3 - CAITSGPGNTIYF TGTGCCATCACGTCAGGGCCCGGAAACACCATATATTTT
TRBJ1-1 - TRBV5-4 - CASSPQGGDTEAFF TGTGCCAGCAGCCCGCAGGGAGGGGACACTGAAGCTTTCTTT
TRBJ2-6 - TRBV6-1 - CASSEWTVSGANVLTF TGTGCCAGCAGTGAATGGACAGTCTCTGGGGCCAACGTCCTGACTTTC
TRBJ1-2 few TRBV9 - CASSETATYGYTF TGTGCCAGCAGCGAGACAGCAACCTATGGCTACACCTTC
TRBJ2-1 - TRBV25-1 TRBD2 CASRRPLAGFNEQFF TGTGCCAGCAGGAGACCCCTAGCGGGATTCAATGAGCAGTTCTTC
TRBJ2-2 - TRBV14 - CASSPIGVNTGELFF TGTGCCAGCAGCCCAATTGGGGTCAACACCGGGGAGCTGTTTTTT
TRBJ2-2 - TRBV25-1 - CASSESAGGELFF TGTGCCAGCAGTGAATCGGCGGGCGGAGAGCTGTTTTTT
TRBJ2-3 - TRBV6-1 TRBD2 CASSDPRGGGTDTQYF TGTGCCAGCAGTGACCCCCGGGGGGGTGGCACAGATACGCAGTATTTT
TRBJ2-3 - TRBV7-9 TRBD1 CASSKRQGSDTQYF TGTGCCAGCAGCAAGCGACAGGGGTCAGATACGCAGTATTTT
TRBJ2-7 - TRBV5-6 - CASSPRFGTENDEQYF TGTGCCAGCAGCCCTCGCTTCGGGACTGAGAACGACGAGCAGTACTTC
TRBJ2-7 - TRBV6-5 - CASSYSIGATLYEQYF TGTGCCAGCAGTTACTCGATCGGAGCAACCTTATACGAGCAGTACTTC
TRBJ1-1 - TRBV4-1 - CASSQGLLNTEAFF TGCGCCAGCAGCCAAGGGCTTTTGAACACTGAAGCTTTCTTT
TRBJ1-1 few TRBV5-1 - CASRVPGTKKEAFF TGCGCCAGCAGAGTTCCCGGGACTAAGAAAGAAGCTTTCTTT
TRBJ1-5 - TRBV5-1 - CASSLTGNSNQPQHF TGCGCCAGCAGCTTGACAGGCAATAGCAATCAGCCCCAGCATTTT
TRBJ2-3 - TRBV3-1/TRBV3-2 TRBD2 CASSQDSSGHNTQYF TGTGCCAGCAGCCAAGATAGTAGCGGGCATAATACGCAGTATTTT
TRBJ1-2 few TRBV6-2/TRBV6-3 TRBD1 CASSSGQGALSYTF TGTGCCAGCAGTTCGGGACAGGGGGCGCTTAGCTACACCTTC
TRBJ1-5 - TRBV6-5 - CAREGRRQRPQHF TGTGCCAGAGAAGGGCGCAGGCAGAGGCCCCAGCATTTT
TRBJ1-1 - TRBV12-3/TRBV12-4 - CASSWNREAFF TGTGCCAGCAGTTGGAACAGAGAAGCTTTCTTT
TRBJ1-2 - TRBV9 - CASSVDPGQKYGYTF TGTGCCAGCAGCGTAGACCCCGGACAGAAATATGGCTACACCTTC
TRBJ1-2 - TRBV6-6 TRBD1 CASSYYGQEYGYTF TGTGCCAGCAGTTACTATGGACAGGAATATGGCTACACCTTC
TRBJ1-5 once TRBV7-8 - CASGTTANNQPQHF TGTGCCAGCGGAACCACAGCTAACAATCAGCCCCAGCATTTT
TRBJ1-5 - TRBV5-1 TRBD1 CASSLTGEGQPQHF TGCGCCAGCAGCTTGACAGGGGAGGGACAGCCCCAGCATTTT
TRBJ2-3 once TRBV12-3/TRBV12-4 TRBD2 CASGGTDTQYF TGTGCGTCGGGAGGAACAGATACGCAGTATTTT
TRBJ1-4 - TRBV5-1 TRBD1 CASSLQVGTGDIGKLFF TGCGCCAGCAGCTTGCAGGTGGGAACAGGGGATATCGGAAAACTGTTTTTT
TRBJ2-2 few TRBV27 TRBD1 CASSLSDRGGLFF TGTGCCAGCAGTTTATCCGACAGGGGAGGGCTGTTTTTT
TRBJ1-4 - TRBV5-1 - CASSFQGLDEKLFF TGCGCCAGCAGCTTTCAGGGCTTAGATGAAAAACTGTTTTTT
TRBJ1-2 few TRBV10-1 - CASSELAGAYTF TGCGCCAGCAGTGAGTTGGCAGGGGCCTACACCTTC
TRBJ2-1 - TRBV27 - CASSSSTAYNEQFF TGTGCCAGCAGTTCTAGTACCGCTTACAATGAGCAGTTCTTC
TRBJ1-1 - TRBV29-1 TRBD1 CSVEASRGRRYTEAFF TGCAGCGTTGAAGCCTCCAGGGGGAGAAGGTACACTGAAGCTTTCTTT
TRBJ1-6 - TRBV19 - CASSQQGYDSPLHF TGTGCCAGTAGCCAACAGGGTTATGATTCACCCCTCCACTTT
TRBJ2-1 - TRBV27 TRBD2 CASSHKAGQQFF TGTGCCAGCAGTCACAAAGCGGGGCAGCAGTTCTTC
TRBJ1-1 - TRBV2 - CASSVLAANTEAFF TGTGCCAGCAGTGTTCTGGCAGCGAACACTGAAGCTTTCTTT
TRBJ1-5 few TRBV7-9 TRBD1 CASSLRTGGNQPQHF TGTGCCAGCAGCCTGCGGACAGGGGGCAATCAGCCCCAGCATTTT
TRBJ1-4 - TRBV5-1 TRBD1 CASSSTGTGNEKLFF TGCGCCAGCAGCTCGACCGGGACAGGCAATGAAAAACTGTTTTTT
TRBJ2-2 few TRBV7-9 - CASRESRTGELFF TGTGCCAGCAGGGAGAGTAGGACCGGGGAGCTGTTTTTT
TRBJ2-2 few TRBV5-1 - CASSLSLAQTGELFF TGCGCCAGCAGCTTGAGCCTAGCCCAAACCGGGGAGCTGTTTTTT
TRBJ2-1 few TRBV5-4 - CASSPFLGARGNEQFF TGTGCCAGCAGCCCCTTTCTGGGGGCGCGGGGAAATGAGCAGTTCTTC
TRBJ2-2 - TRBV11-2 - CASSLGTTTGELFF TGTGCCAGCAGCTTAGGTACGACCACCGGGGAGCTGTTTTTT
TRBJ2-1 - TRBV6-6 TRBD2 CASSLKSSGGAGNEQFF TGTGCCAGCAGTCTAAAATCTAGCGGGGGGGCGGGAAATGAGCAGTTCTTC
TRBJ1-3 - TRBV6-2/TRBV6-3 - CASSYSMQGLTGNTIYF TGTGCCAGCAGTTACTCGATGCAGGGATTAACTGGAAACACCATATATTTT
TRBJ2-7 - TRBV5-1 - CASSLDQYEQYF TGCGCCAGCAGCTTGGATCAGTACGAGCAGTACTTC
TRBJ1-1 - TRBV11-2 - CASSPGEMNTEAFF TGTGCCAGCAGTCCAGGGGAGATGAACACTGAAGCTTTCTTT
TRBJ2-3 - TRBV18 - CASSLGRSTDTQYF TGTGCCAGCTCACTTGGGCGGAGCACAGATACGCAGTATTTT
TRBJ2-5 - TRBV6-5 - CASSYSGKETQYF TGTGCCAGCAGTTACTCAGGAAAAGAGACCCAGTACTTC
TRBJ1-2 few TRBV6-1 TRBD1 CASSPGGGYGYTF TGTGCCAGCAGCCCAGGGGGCGGCTATGGCTACACCTTC
TRBJ2-5 few TRBV5-1 TRBD1 CASSLGLGQVEETQYF TGCGCCAGCAGCTTGGGGCTAGGACAGGTAGAAGAGACCCAGTACTTC
TRBJ2-7 few TRBV7-9 - CASSLQGSLSYEQYF TGTGCCAGCAGCTTGCAGGGGTCCCTCTCCTACGAGCAGTACTTC
TRBJ2-5 few TRBV6-5 TRBD1 CAIDRGNGFETQYF TGTGCCATCGACAGGGGTAACGGCTTCGAGACCCAGTACTTC